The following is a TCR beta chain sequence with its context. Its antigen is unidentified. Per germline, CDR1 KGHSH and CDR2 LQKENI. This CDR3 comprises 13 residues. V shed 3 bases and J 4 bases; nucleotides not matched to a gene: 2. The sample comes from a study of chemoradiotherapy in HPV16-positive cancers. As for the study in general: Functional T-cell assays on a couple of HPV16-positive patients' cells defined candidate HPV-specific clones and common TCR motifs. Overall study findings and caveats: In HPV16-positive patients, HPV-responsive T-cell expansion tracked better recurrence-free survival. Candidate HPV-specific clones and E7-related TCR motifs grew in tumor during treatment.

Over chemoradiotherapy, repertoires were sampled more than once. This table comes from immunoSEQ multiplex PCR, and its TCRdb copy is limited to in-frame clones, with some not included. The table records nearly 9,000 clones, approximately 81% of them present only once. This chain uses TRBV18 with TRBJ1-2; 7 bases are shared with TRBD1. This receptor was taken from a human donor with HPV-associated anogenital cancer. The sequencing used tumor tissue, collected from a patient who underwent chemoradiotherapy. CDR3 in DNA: TGTGCCAGCTCACCTTCAGGGGGCTATGGCTACACCTTC. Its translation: CASSPSGGYGYTF.